The 9 T cell receptor beta chains presented below share a single source sample, sequenced in a study of blood T cell repertoires in COVID-19. This table comes from immunoSEQ multiplex PCR, and its TCRdb copy is limited to in-frame clones, with some not included. Seen here are roughly 84,000 clones, roughly 80% observed once, and the top ten hold around a sixth. The source material was peripheral blood. These receptors originate from a woman of 80 years or more with acute or convalescent COVID-19.

V is TRBV3-1 (or the pseudogene TRBV3-2) and J is TRBJ2-1; 7 nucleotides align to TRBD1. Trimming removed 4 bases from V and 2 bases from J; junction bases left unmatched: 5. The germline V gene has CDR1 LGHDT and CDR2 YNNKEL (reference sequence). The CDR3 runs to 15 residues. Here the CDR3 reads CASSRRQGAYNEQFF. The CDR3 nucleotides are TGTGCCAGCAGCCGACGACAGGGTGCCTACAATGAGCAGTTCTTC.

The rearrangement joins TRBV11-2 to TRBJ2-5; 9 bases map to TRBD1. Germline V gene data show CDR1 as SGHAT and CDR2 as FQNNGV. The CDR3 spans 16 residues. Germline trimming cut 0 bases from V and 4 bases from J; bases unmatched to any gene: 6. The CDR3 spells CASSLDHRGRGETQYF. CDR3 DNA: TGTGCCAGCAGCTTAGATCACAGGGGGCGAGGAGAGACCCAGTACTTC.

The CDR3 loop is CASGQEGVLTGELFF. CDR3 nucleotide sequence: TGTGCCAGCGGCCAAGAGGGGGTCCTCACCGGGGAGCTGTTTTTT. The chain couples TRBV7-2 to TRBJ2-2; D possibly corresponds to TRBD1 (6 bases). The CDR3 is made up of 15 amino acids. V lost 8 bases, J lost 4 bases, and 17 bases lay in between. Germline V gene sequence: CDR1 SGHTA, CDR2 FQGNSA.

The chain couples TRBV6-5 to TRBJ1-2, with D possibly TRBD1 on 5 matching bases. Germline V gene lookup returns CDR1 MNHEY and CDR2 SVGAGI. The CDR3 is 16 amino acids. V dropped 2 bases and J dropped 8 bases, with 21 bases sitting between them. The CDR3 bases are TGTGCCAGCAGTTACCTCCACGTGGGGGGAGCAGGGGGCTACACCTTC. Translated: CASSYLHVGGAGGYTF.

The chain uses TRBV19 and TRBJ1-5; the match to TRBD1 covers 7 bases. Losses at the gene ends were 7 bases for V and 3 bases for J; bases not matched to a gene: 6. Germline lookup yields CDR1 LNHDA and CDR2 SQIVND (reference sequence). The CDR3 is 14 residues long. CDR3 DNA: TGTGCCAGTAAACCGGACAGGTACAATCAGCCCCAGCATTTT. It yields the protein CASKPDRYNQPQHF.

V gene TRBV24-1 combines with J gene TRBJ2-6; weak D call: TRBD1 (6 bases). The germline V gene has CDR1 KGHDR and CDR2 SFDVKD. V was clipped by 5 bases and J by 4 bases, with 11 bases between them. The CDR3 totals 15 residues. The CDR3 loop is CATSVTGPGANVLTF. As DNA, the CDR3 is TGTGCCACCAGTGTTACAGGGCCCGGGGCCAACGTCCTGACTTTC.

The chain couples TRBV21-1 to TRBJ1-1; the D call TRBD1 from the table was never checked on the DNA. TRBV21-1 is reported as a pseudogene. This CDR3 region has 17 residues. The CDR3 DNA reads TGTGCCAGCAGCAAAGAAGGGTATGGGACAGGGAACACTGAAGCTTTCTTT. Protein sequence: CASSKEGYGTGNTEAFF.

In its sample, this clone was seen a few times. V is TRBV24-1 and J is TRBJ2-2; a possible D gene is TRBD1 (5 bases). The V and J ends lost 6 bases and 5 bases respectively, with 15 bases between them. The CDR3 consists of 15 residues. CDR1 KGHDR and CDR2 SFDVKD come from the germline V gene. The DNA for the CDR3 is TGTGCCACCAGTCAAATAGGGGATTGGACCGGGGAGCTGTTTTTT. This codes for CATSQIGDWTGELFF.

This clone appeared a single time. J is TRBJ1-6 and V is TRBV5-1; 7 bases map to TRBD1. This CDR3 is built from 16 residues. V trimming: 4 bases; J trimming: 9 bases; junction bases outside the gene matches: 13. Germline V gene sequence: CDR1 SGHRS, CDR2 YFSETQ. CDR3: CASSPAGGEGASPLHF. The CDR3 DNA reads TGCGCCAGCAGCCCGGCCGGAGGCGAGGGGGCTTCACCCCTCCACTTT.